This record covers a single TCR beta chain. Its antigen remains undetermined. The input lacks base qualities; no much larger clone sits a single base away. This sample also contains other DNA sequences that code for the same CDR3. The collaborating institutions used their own protocols to collect whole blood in K2EDTA tubes. Collaborator samples were shipped for TCRbeta analysis as frozen whole blood, isolated PBMCs, or DNA extracted from either sample type. The immunoSEQ Assay, a bias-controlled multiplex PCR, was used to amplify TCRbeta CDR3 regions from genomic DNA. The original pipeline was this. Within the assay, amplification of reference gene primers was used to estimate how many nucleated cells each sample contained. Sequence reads were collapsed and filtered to measure the absolute abundance of every unique TCRbeta CDR3 rearrangement. Productive Simpson clonality was computed per sample as the square root of Simpson's diversity index over productive rearrangements. This is the immuneACCESS table as TCRdb keeps it, with only in-frame sequences that have V and J called. A part of the clones is gone; compared with another copy, unresolved V genes explain less than half, and the rest is unexplained. For V, J and clone size, that table is used; D and trimming come from the DNA. The sample yields about 60,000 clones; 65% to 90% were counted once. Jointly, the top ten make up roughly 1.2% of the sample.

V and J are trimmed by 5 bases and 4 bases, and the gene matches miss 3 bases of the junction. The germline V gene specifies SGDLS as CDR1 and YYNGEE as CDR2. The cysteine opens and the phenylalanine closes a CDR3 of 12 amino acids. Kept here is only the CDR3 DNA, which spans 36 bases and is read in frame from base 1. The data stem from a study of blood T cell repertoires in COVID-19 (dated by TCRdb to about 2020). Study-level background: Samples covering the acute and convalescent phases of COVID-19 were provided by collaborators in the United States, Italy and Spain. Where HLA class I and class II types were available, the types were taken from metadata supplied by the sample provider, not from assay-based typing. Samples were obtained from the ongoing ImmuneRACE study (first 160 participants) and from roughly 1,300 subjects provided by 6 global collaborators. A de-identified subject ID, COVID-19 status, age in years and sex were almost always included in the sample metadata. The repertoires were made available in a free public database intended to serve as a resource for research on the immune response to SARS-CoV-2. Subjects who had been exposed to COVID-19, were actively infected with it, or had recovered from it provided the deeply sampled blood TCRbeta repertoires that made up the dataset. The material from the prospective study consisted of cDNA or gDNA derived from T cells, B-cell-depleted T cells, or PBMCs.

Here is what the overall study found, with its caveats: How much clinical and demographic metadata was included differed by source and by participant, and the metadata was provided uncurated.

The rearrangement combines TRBV9 with TRBJ2-7; the central 7 bases match TRBD1. The sequenced sample was peripheral blood. This receptor was taken from a man aged 40-50 years with acute or convalescent COVID-19. CDR3 reads: CASSPGQYEQYF. The DNA sequence is given as TGTGCCAGCAGTCCGGGACAGTACGAGCAGTACTTC.